This T cell receptor (beta chain) was sequenced during a study of early T cells in non-severe SARS-CoV-2 infection. On the study more broadly: It was bulk RNA from unsorted whole blood that was sequenced, and the chains were unpaired. Study findings and constraints: VDJdb matching, biased toward anti-spike CD8 responses, missed private and CD4 specificities.

The CDR3 contains 13 residues. Many counts were recorded for this clonotype. The antigen remains unidentified. Mismatch with germline at one junction end may stem from a read error. Unique molecular identifier tags were affixed to discrete cDNA molecules. TCRdb fed the 5' RACE reads into MiXCR, producing one record per CDR3 protein. The sample carries 100,000 or so distinct CDR3 sequences, about 12% recorded once. The genes are TRBV12-3 or TRBV12-4 and TRBJ2-1; D perhaps matches TRBD2 (6 bases). Specimen: whole blood. This TCR was sampled from an adult who was a healthcare worker with PCR-confirmed SARS-CoV-2 infection or an uninfected control (not recorded which). The CDR3 protein is CASSLAENNEQFF. CDR3 coding DNA: TGTGCCAGCAGCTTAGCGGAAAACAATGAGCAGTTCTTC.